The subject of this entry is one TCR beta chain. Trimming stripped 2 bases from V and 10 bases from J, with 12 bases between. Germline V gives CDR1 MGHDK, CDR2 SYGVNS. The CDR3 is 14 amino acids. The data are from a study of CD8+ T cells in alopecia areata. Punch biopsies of lesional scalp, plus peripheral blood, were taken from alopecia areata patients. It was cDNA, reverse transcribed from extracted RNA, that served as the sequencing template. The table came from immunoSEQ multiplex PCR; TCRdb's copy has only in-frame clones and leaves some out. In the table there are some 150,000 clones, approximately 53% of which are singletons.

Sample: CD8+ T cells sorted from blood, taken at week 0. The clonotype originates from a human donor with alopecia areata. The V and J genes are TRBV25-1 and TRBJ1-6; D uncertain. CDR3 in DNA: TGTGCCAGCAGTGAAATGGGCGGGAAATCACCCCTCCACTTT. It yields the protein CASSEMGGKSPLHF.